This TCR beta chain was observed in a study of blood T cell repertoires in COVID-19. Overall study context: Donors in the United States, Italy and Spain gave samples during acute or convalescent COVID-19. PBMCs, B-cell-depleted T cells, or T cells provided the cDNA or gDNA that made up the material.

In the study's own analysis: Nucleated cell counts were estimated from reference gene primer amplification. Method: immunoSEQ multiplex PCR; TCRdb's copy keeps in-frame clones and lacks some. That table is the source of V, J and clone size, and D and trimming were worked out from the DNA. This table holds about 210,000 clones, around 80% found once. V lost 4 bases to trimming and J lost 2 bases; unmatched junction nucleotides: 16. CDR1 is LGHNA and CDR2 is YNFKEQ in the germline V gene. The CDR3 spans 18 residues. Sequencing was carried out using peripheral blood. This receptor was identified in a woman in her thirties or forties with acute or convalescent COVID-19. The V gene is TRBV4-2, the J gene TRBJ2-7, with TRBD2 identical over 8 bases. CDR3 protein: CASSPRTGRGALPYEQYF. DNA of the CDR3: TGTGCCAGCAGCCCTCGAACCGGGCGGGGGGCTCTCCCCTACGAGCAGTACTTC.